This T cell receptor (beta chain) was identified during a study of Ad26.COV2.S vaccination and SARS-CoV-2 variants. Study-level findings and limits: It was reported that spike-specific CD8+ and CD4+ T cell responses were substantially broad after vaccination. Participants given vaccine showed non-spike TCR breadth similar to that of placebo recipients. Vaccine recipients surpassed placebo recipients in spike-specific TCR breadth. There was a possibility that the TCR breadth and depth analyses underestimated total T cell responses.

This table comes from immunoSEQ multiplex PCR, and its TCRdb copy is limited to in-frame clones, with some not included. The sample includes around 94,000 clones, over 60% of them seen just once. Germline V gives CDR1 SEHNR, CDR2 FQNEAQ (reference sequence). The length of the CDR3 is 13 residues. V dropped 1 base and J dropped 6 bases, with 10 bases sitting between them. Worth noting for this clone: Its antigen is unknown.

The rearrangement uses TRBV7-9 and TRBJ2-7, with D perhaps TRBD1 (6 bases). This TCR came from a human donor who had recovered from COVID-19. The sequencing used peripheral blood, collected after recovery from COVID-19. This chain's CDR3 is CASSLGPTGEQYF. CDR3 coding DNA: TGTGCCAGCAGCTTAGGTCCGACAGGCGAGCAGTACTTC.